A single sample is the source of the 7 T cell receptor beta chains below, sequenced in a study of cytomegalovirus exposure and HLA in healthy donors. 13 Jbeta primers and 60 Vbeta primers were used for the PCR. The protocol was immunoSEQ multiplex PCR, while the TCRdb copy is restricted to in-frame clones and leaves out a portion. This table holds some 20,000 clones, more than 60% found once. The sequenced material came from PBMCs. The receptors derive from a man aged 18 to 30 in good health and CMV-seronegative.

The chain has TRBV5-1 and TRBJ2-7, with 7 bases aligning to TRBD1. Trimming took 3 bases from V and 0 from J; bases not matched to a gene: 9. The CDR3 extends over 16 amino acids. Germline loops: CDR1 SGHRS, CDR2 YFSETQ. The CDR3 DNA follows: TGCGCCAGCAGCTGGGGACAGAGCCTGATCTCCTACGAGCAGTACTTC. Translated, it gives CASSWGQSLISYEQYF.

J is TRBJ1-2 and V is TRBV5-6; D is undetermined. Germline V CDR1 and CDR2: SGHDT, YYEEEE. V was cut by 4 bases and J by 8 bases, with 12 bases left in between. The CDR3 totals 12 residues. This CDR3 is CASSAKNEGYTF. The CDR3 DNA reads TGTGCCAGCAGCGCGAAGAATGAGGGCTACACCTTC.

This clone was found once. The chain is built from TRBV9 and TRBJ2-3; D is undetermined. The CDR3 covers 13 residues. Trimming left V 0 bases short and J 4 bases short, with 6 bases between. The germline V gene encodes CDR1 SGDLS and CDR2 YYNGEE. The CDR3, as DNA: TGTGCCAGCAGCGTAGACCGGGCAGATACGCAGTATTTT. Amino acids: CASSVDRADTQYF.

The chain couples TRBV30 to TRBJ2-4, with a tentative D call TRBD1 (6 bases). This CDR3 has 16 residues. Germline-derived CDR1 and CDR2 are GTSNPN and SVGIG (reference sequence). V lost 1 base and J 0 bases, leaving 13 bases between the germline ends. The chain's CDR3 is CAWSALGRGAKNIQYF. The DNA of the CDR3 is TGTGCCTGGAGTGCCCTCGGCAGGGGAGCCAAAAACATTCAGTACTTC.

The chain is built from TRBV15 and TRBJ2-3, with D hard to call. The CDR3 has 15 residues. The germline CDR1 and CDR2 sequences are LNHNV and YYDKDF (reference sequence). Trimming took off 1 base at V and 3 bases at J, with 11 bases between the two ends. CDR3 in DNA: TGTGCCACCAGCAGAGGAGGCAGTTTGACAGATACGCAGTATTTT. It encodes CATSRGGSLTDTQYF. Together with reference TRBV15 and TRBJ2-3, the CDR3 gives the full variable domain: DAMVIQNPRYQVTQFGKPVTLSCSQTLNHNVMYWYQQKSSQAPKLLFHYYDKDFNNEADTPDNFQSRRPNTSFCFLDIRSPGLGDTAMYLCATSRGGSLTDTQYFGPGTRLTVL.

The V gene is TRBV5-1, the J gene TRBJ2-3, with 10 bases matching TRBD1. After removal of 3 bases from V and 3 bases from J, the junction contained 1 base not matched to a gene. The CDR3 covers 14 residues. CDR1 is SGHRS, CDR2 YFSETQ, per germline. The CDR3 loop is CASSWGQGTDTQYF. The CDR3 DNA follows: TGCGCCAGCAGCTGGGGACAGGGGACAGATACGCAGTATTTT.

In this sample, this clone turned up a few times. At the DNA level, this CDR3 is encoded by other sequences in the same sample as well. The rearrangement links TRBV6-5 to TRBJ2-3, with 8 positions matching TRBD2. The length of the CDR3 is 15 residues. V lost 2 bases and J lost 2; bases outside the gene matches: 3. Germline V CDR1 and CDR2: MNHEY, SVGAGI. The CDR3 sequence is CASSYGRGDTDTQYF. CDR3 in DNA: TGTGCCAGCAGTTACGGGCGGGGGGACACAGATACGCAGTATTTT.